This TCR beta chain was sequenced for a study of CD8+CD57+ T cells in acquired aplastic anemia. Across the whole study: DNA per sorted CD4+ or CD8+ sample ranged about 0.2 to 27.4 ug, averaging 3.2 ug. Study findings and constraints: Patients had twenty-nine CD8+ CDR3 sequences in common with controls (the shared set).

Genomic DNA, serving as template, underwent TCR beta VDJ and CDR3 profiling. TCRdb re-derived calls from the reads in MiXCR, one entry per CDR3 protein. The sample holds hundreds of thousands of distinct CDR3 sequences, around 32% seen once. Ten or more counts support this clonotype. Its antigen is not identified. Germline CDR1 reads SNHLY; CDR2 reads FYNNEI. The V and J ends lost 6 bases and 5 bases respectively, with 13 bases between them. The CDR3 contains 13 residues. Patients picked for sequencing had shown CD8+CD57+ cell expansion detected by flow cytometry. Severe acquired aplastic anemia was present in all patients. Blood sampling was performed on the patients, and none of them had received therapy by then.

The chain joins TRBV2 to TRBJ1-2, with D possibly being TRBD1 (5 bases). Material: sorted CD4+, CD8+, or CD8+CD57+ T cells (not recorded which) from PBMCs. The sequence derives from a human donor with aplastic anemia. The CDR3 DNA sequence: TGTGCCAGCAGGGGGCACGGGGGGTATGGCTACACCTTC. This codes for CASRGHGGYGYTF.